This TCR beta chain was retrieved from a study of cytomegalovirus exposure and HLA in healthy donors. The study, taken as a whole, reports: The authors assumed roughly uniform sequencing depth across donors for presence/absence analyses. The classifier, whose performance was assessed in both the original and validation cohorts, reportedly diagnosed cytomegalovirus status with high specificity and sensitivity.

Primers: 60 Vbeta forward and 13 Jbeta reverse. Per the original methods: As a later analysis found, there were 70 million to 80 million unique TCR beta chains, of which roughly 11 million were shared. This table comes from immunoSEQ multiplex PCR, and its TCRdb copy is limited to in-frame clones, with some not included. Clone size and the V and J calls come from that table; the DNA yielded D and trimming. The sample contains over 100,000 clones, 80% to 85% of which appear only once. CDR1 is LGHNA and CDR2 is YSLEER in the germline V gene. Trimming stripped 0 bases from V and 8 bases from J, with 10 bases between. The CDR3 is made up of 14 amino acids. In regard to this clone: What it binds is unknown.

The TCR comes from a man younger than 45 in good health and CMV-seronegative. The gene calls are TRBV4-3 and TRBJ1-4; perhaps TRBD1 as D (6 bases). The sequencing input was PBMCs. DNA of the CDR3: TGCGCCAGCAGCCAAGAGCCCGGACAGGAAAAACTGTTTTTT. Translated: CASSQEPGQEKLFF.